These 20 T cell receptor beta chains share one sample of origin, sequenced in a study of cytotoxic CD8 clonotypes in ibrutinib-treated CLL. The method was immunoSEQ multiplex PCR; TCRdb's version includes in-frame clones alone and lacks a portion of them. The sample yields more than 25,000 clones, 76% seen once. The input for sequencing was PBMCs, taken after 36 months of ibrutinib treatment. These receptors all stem from a human donor with chronic lymphocytic leukemia.

This clone was seen just once. This rearrangement joins TRBV5-4 to TRBJ1-6; D gene ambiguous. Germline assignment: CDR1 SGHNT and CDR2 YYREEE (reference sequence). Trimming removed 0 bases from V and 5 bases from J, with 18 bases in between. The CDR3 extends over 18 amino acids. The CDR3 region is CASSLGERARGNNSPLHF. The DNA of the CDR3 is TGTGCCAGCAGCTTGGGAGAGCGGGCACGCGGTAATAATTCACCCCTCCACTTT.

The chain has TRBV7-9 and TRBJ1-1; a weak D match, TRBD1 (5 bases). Trimming cost V 6 bases and J 0 bases, with 17 bases left between them. The germline CDR1 and CDR2 sequences are SEHNR and FQNEAQ (reference sequence). This CDR3 contains 16 residues. The CDR3 spells CASRTVGGRVNTEAFF. DNA for the CDR3: TGTGCCAGCAGAACAGTGGGGGGACGAGTGAACACTGAAGCTTTCTTT.

V gene TRBV19 combines with J gene TRBJ1-2; D not resolved. The germline gives CDR1 LNHDA, CDR2 SQIVND (reference sequence). This CDR3 is built from 11 residues. Trimming took 8 bases from V and 4 from J, leaving 8 bases between them. CDR3 residues: CASEHFYGYTF. CDR3 in DNA: TGTGCCAGTGAGCACTTCTATGGCTACACCTTC.

J is TRBJ1-1 and V is TRBV27, with D possibly matching TRBD1 (5 bases). Between the trimmed V and J ends, which lost 7 bases and 6 bases, there was a span of 15 bases. Germline loops: CDR1 MNHEY, CDR2 SMNVEV (reference sequence). The length of the CDR3 is 13 residues. This CDR3 is CASKVAGGAEAFF. The CDR3 DNA reads as TGTGCCAGCAAGGTGGCGGGAGGGGCTGAAGCTTTCTTT.

The rearrangement joins TRBV6-5 to TRBJ1-1; D is unclear. This CDR3 has 10 residues. Germline V gene data show CDR1 as MNHEY and CDR2 as SVGAGI. V was pared by 5 bases and J by 8 bases, with 6 bases between. CDR3 nucleotides: TGTGCCAGCAGTCCGACGGAAGCTTTCTTT. Translation gives CASSPTEAFF.

The chain is built from TRBV7-3 and TRBJ2-2; D call uncertain. CDR3 size: 15 residues. V shed 5 bases and J shed 8 bases, with 18 bases lying between them. Germline V gene sequence: CDR1 SGHTA, CDR2 FQGTGA. Here the CDR3 reads CASSPNDLREGELFF. The DNA for the CDR3 is TGTGCCAGCAGCCCGAATGATCTGCGTGAAGGGGAGCTGTTTTTT.

The chain links TRBV10-3 to TRBJ2-7; D is uncertain. Trimming cost V 9 bases and J 0 bases, with 18 bases left between them. The CDR3 is 15 amino acids. Germline values: CDR1 ENHRY, CDR2 SYGVKD. The CDR3 DNA sequence: TGTGCCATACTACACGCAGTCGAGAACTCCTACGAGCAGTACTTC. This codes for CAILHAVENSYEQYF.

This chain links TRBV4-1 with TRBJ1-5, with a possible D match to TRBD1 (6 bases). Trimming stripped 0 bases from V and 6 bases from J, with 9 bases between. Germline assignment: CDR1 MGHRA and CDR2 YSYEKL. The CDR3 extends over 14 amino acids. The DNA for the CDR3 is TGCGCCAGCAGCCAAGAGGGGGACATTCAGCCCCAGCATTTT. Residues: CASSQEGDIQPQHF.

The chain recombines TRBV27 with TRBJ2-1; D is undetermined. Germline values: CDR1 MNHEY, CDR2 SMNVEV (reference sequence). The CDR3 totals 15 residues. The V end was cut by 10 bases, the J end by 0 bases, with 16 bases between. The CDR3 nucleotides are TGTGCCACCACGGCAGACCTCAGCTCCTACAATGAGCAGTTCTTC. It codes for CATTADLSSYNEQFF.

The rearrangement uses TRBV18 and TRBJ1-2; D is undetermined. The V end lost 3 bases, the J end lost 7 bases, and 15 bases lay between the germline ends. CDR3 size: 14 residues. Germline V CDR1 and CDR2: KGHSH, LQKENI. The CDR3 DNA reads as TGTGCCAGCTCACCCGTGGAAACCCTCTTTGGCTACACCTTC. It translates to CASSPVETLFGYTF.

The rearrangement uses TRBV29-1 and TRBJ2-3, with TRBD1 identical over 10 bases. V lost 6 bases, J lost 2 bases, and 11 bases stayed unmatched. There are 16 residues in the CDR3. Germline V gene data show CDR1 as SQVTM and CDR2 as ANQGSEA. The CDR3 DNA follows: TGCAGCGTAGCACCGGGACAGGGGACTTTCACAGATACGCAGTATTTT. Protein sequence: CSVAPGQGTFTDTQYF.

The genes are TRBV21-1 and TRBJ1-5. TRBV21-1 is given as a pseudogene. This CDR3 has 13 residues. CDR3 in DNA: TGTGCCAGCACCCCGAGAGGGAGTCAGCCCCAGCATTTT. It encodes CASTPRGSQPQHF.

J is TRBJ2-7 and V is TRBV6-1, with D perhaps given as TRBD1 or TRBD2 (5 bases each). CDR3 length equals 15 residues. V lost 7 bases, J lost 4 bases, and 20 bases lay in between. The germline CDR1 and CDR2 sequences are MNHNS and SASEGT. The CDR3 loop reads CASMDRRDVGYEQYF. In nucleotides, the CDR3 is TGTGCCAGCATGGACCGACGGGACGTGGGTTACGAGCAGTACTTC.

The chain has TRBV11-1 and TRBJ1-1; D is undetermined. This CDR3 comprises 13 residues. V gave up 1 base and J gave up 6 bases, with 9 bases separating them. CDR1 and CDR2 from the germline V gene are SGHAT and FQDESV (reference sequence). In DNA, the CDR3 is TGTGCCAGCAGCTTAGGCGAGCGGGCTGAAGCTTTCTTT. Residues: CASSLGERAEAFF.

This rearrangement joins TRBV5-1 to TRBJ1-2, with D possibly being TRBD1 (5 bases). CDR1 and CDR2 (germline): SGHRS, YFSETQ. The CDR3 has 14 amino acids. V was pared by 4 bases and J by 5 bases, with 15 bases between. CDR3 protein: CASSEDTAGYGYTF. For the CDR3, the DNA is TGCGCCAGCAGCGAGGACACTGCGGGATATGGCTACACCTTC.

The chain employs TRBV5-1 and TRBJ2-7; D perhaps matches TRBD2 (6 bases). CDR3 length: 14 residues. Germline loops: CDR1 SGHRS, CDR2 YFSETQ. Trimming left V 2 bases short and J 2 bases short, with 11 bases between. Written as DNA, the CDR3 is TGCGCCAGCAGCTTAAGAGGAGGGACCTACGAGCAGTACTTC. The encoded protein is CASSLRGGTYEQYF.

The chain couples TRBV19 to TRBJ1-2; D not certain. This CDR3 is 14 amino acids long. The V end was cut by 6 bases, the J end by 4 bases, with 15 bases between. CDR1 and CDR2 from the germline V gene are LNHDA and SQIVND (reference sequence). The DNA for the CDR3 is TGTGCCAGTAGCCAGGTGGAGAGAGGCTATGGCTACACCTTC. This encodes CASSQVERGYGYTF.

CDR3 in amino acids: CASEERELFF. DNA of the CDR3: TGTGCCAGCGAGGAAAGAGAACTGTTTTTT. The V and J genes are TRBV2 and TRBJ1-4; the D is unclear. Germline V CDR1 and CDR2: SNHLY, FYNNEI. CDR3 size: 10 residues. V lost 8 bases and J 12 bases, leaving 10 bases between the germline ends.

V gene TRBV5-8 combines with J gene TRBJ2-1, with TRBD1 matching 7 bases. Germline V CDR1 and CDR2: SGHTS, YDEGEE. Germline trimming cut 4 bases from V and 9 bases from J; bases unmatched to any gene: 10. The CDR3 has 14 amino acids. The chain's CDR3 is CASSPGTVLGEQFF. The CDR3 nucleotides are TGTGCCAGCAGCCCGGGGACAGTTCTTGGTGAGCAGTTCTTC.

This chain uses TRBV4-1 with TRBJ1-2, with D possibly TRBD1 on 5 matching bases. Looked up from germline, CDR1 is MGHRA and CDR2 is YSYEKL. V dropped 6 bases and J dropped 4 bases, with 15 bases sitting between them. The CDR3 is made up of 14 amino acids. The CDR3 coding sequence is TGCGCCAGCAGTCCAAGCGCAGGGACCTATGGCTACACCTTC. Amino acid sequence: CASSPSAGTYGYTF.